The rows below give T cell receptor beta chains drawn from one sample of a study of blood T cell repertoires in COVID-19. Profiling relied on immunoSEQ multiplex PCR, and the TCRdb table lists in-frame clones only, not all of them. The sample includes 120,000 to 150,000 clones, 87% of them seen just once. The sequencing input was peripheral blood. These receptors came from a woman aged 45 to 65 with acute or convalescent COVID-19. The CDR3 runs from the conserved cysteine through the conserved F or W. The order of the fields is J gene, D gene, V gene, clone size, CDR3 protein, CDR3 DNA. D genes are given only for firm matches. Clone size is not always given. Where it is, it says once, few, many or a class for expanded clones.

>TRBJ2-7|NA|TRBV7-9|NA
CASITGSGTYEQYF
TGTGCCAGCATCACAGGGTCTGGTACCTACGAGCAGTACTTC
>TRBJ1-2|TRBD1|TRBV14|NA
CASSQVLDRVDSGYTF
TGTGCCAGCAGCCAAGTCCTGGACAGGGTTGACTCTGGCTACACCTTC
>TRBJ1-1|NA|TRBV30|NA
CAWLRQDRFTEAFF
TGTGCCTGGCTAAGACAGGATAGGTTTACTGAAGCTTTCTTT
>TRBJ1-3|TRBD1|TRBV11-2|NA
CASSFRRDRGNTIYF
TGTGCCAGCAGTTTCCGCCGGGACAGAGGAAACACCATATATTTT
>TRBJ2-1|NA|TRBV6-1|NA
CASSDTGGGYNEQFF
TGTGCCAGCAGTGACACCGGAGGAGGTTACAATGAGCAGTTCTTC
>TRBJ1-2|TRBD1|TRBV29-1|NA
CSVKTGTGAGYGYTF
TGCAGCGTGAAAACCGGGACAGGGGCCGGCTATGGCTACACCTTC
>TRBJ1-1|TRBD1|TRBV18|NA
CASSPPTGEATEAFF
TGTGCCAGCTCACCACCGACAGGGGAGGCCACTGAAGCTTTCTTT
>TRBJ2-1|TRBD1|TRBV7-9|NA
CASSFGTGVNEQFF
TGTGCCAGCAGCTTTGGGACAGGGGTCAATGAGCAGTTCTTC
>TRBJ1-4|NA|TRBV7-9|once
CASSLGDLNEKLFF
TGTGCCAGCAGCTTAGGAGATCTAAATGAAAAACTGTTTTTT
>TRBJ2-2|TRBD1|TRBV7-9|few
CASTKVGQGVTGELFF
TGTGCCAGCACCAAGGTGGGACAGGGGGTTACCGGGGAGCTGTTTTTT
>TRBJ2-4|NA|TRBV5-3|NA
CARSLGPVHLAKNIQYF
TGTGCCAGAAGCTTGGGGCCAGTCCATCTAGCCAAAAACATTCAGTACTTC
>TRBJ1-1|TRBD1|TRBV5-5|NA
CASSLRSGDRPNTEAFF
TGTGCCAGCAGCTTAAGGTCCGGGGACAGGCCAAACACTGAAGCTTTCTTT
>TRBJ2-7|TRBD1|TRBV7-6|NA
CASSEGGGTGIYEQYF
TGTGCCAGCAGCGAGGGGGGCGGGACAGGGATCTACGAGCAGTACTTC
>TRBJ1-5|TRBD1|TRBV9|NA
CASGTGGSQPQHF
TGTGCCAGCGGAACAGGGGGCAGTCAGCCCCAGCATTTT
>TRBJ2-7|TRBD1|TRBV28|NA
CASRGTGTGISYEQYF
TGTGCCAGCAGGGGGACCGGGACAGGAATCTCCTACGAGCAGTACTTC
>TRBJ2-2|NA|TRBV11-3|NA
CASSPDNQNTGELFF
TGTGCCAGCAGCCCGGACAACCAGAACACCGGGGAGCTGTTTTTT
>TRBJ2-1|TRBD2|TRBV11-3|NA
CASSSRLAGGEQFF
TGTGCCAGCAGCTCCAGACTAGCGGGCGGTGAGCAGTTCTTC
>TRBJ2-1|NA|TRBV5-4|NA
CASSSQRSSYNEQFF
TGTGCCAGCAGCTCACAGCGGAGCTCCTACAATGAGCAGTTCTTC
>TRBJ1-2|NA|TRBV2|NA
CASSMGGINYGYTF
TGTGCCAGCAGCATGGGGGGGATTAACTATGGCTACACCTTC
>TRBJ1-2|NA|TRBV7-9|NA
CASSFYRDYGYTF
TGTGCCAGCAGCTTTTACAGAGACTATGGCTACACCTTC
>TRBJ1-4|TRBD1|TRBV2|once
CASTIGQGATNEKLFF
TGTGCCAGCACCATTGGACAGGGAGCAACTAATGAAAAACTGTTTTTT
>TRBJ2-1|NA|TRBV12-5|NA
CASGLRRAEQFF
TGTGCTAGTGGTTTGAGGCGGGCCGAGCAGTTCTTC
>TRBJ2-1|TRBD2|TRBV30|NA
CAWSRQEGAGDFF
TGTGCCTGGAGTCGGCAAGAAGGAGCGGGAGACTTCTTC
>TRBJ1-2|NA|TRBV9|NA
CASSVGREGRNYGYTF
TGTGCCAGCAGCGTAGGGAGGGAAGGTAGAAACTATGGCTACACCTTC
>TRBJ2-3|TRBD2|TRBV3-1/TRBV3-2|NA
CASSQTSGSTDTQYF
TGTGCCAGCAGCCAAACTAGCGGGAGCACAGATACGCAGTATTTT
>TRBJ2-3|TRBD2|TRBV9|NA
CASSVTSGGGSTDTQYF
TGTGCCAGCAGCGTGACTAGCGGGGGGGGAAGCACAGATACGCAGTATTTT
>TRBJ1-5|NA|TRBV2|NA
CASSPAPAAYGQPQHF
TGTGCCAGCAGCCCCGCTCCTGCAGCGTATGGTCAGCCCCAGCATTTT
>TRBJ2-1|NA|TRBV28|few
CASSSGRGRGSYNEQFF
TGTGCCAGCAGTTCCGGGCGAGGACGGGGTTCCTACAATGAGCAGTTCTTC
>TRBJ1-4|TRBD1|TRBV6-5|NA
CASTLTGAGEKLFF
TGTGCCAGCACCCTGACAGGGGCAGGGGAAAAACTGTTTTTT
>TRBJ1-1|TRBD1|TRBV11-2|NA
CASSLHYRGSEAFF
TGTGCCAGCAGCCTCCACTACAGGGGTTCTGAAGCTTTCTTT
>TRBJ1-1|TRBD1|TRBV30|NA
CAWGTGVSTEAFF
TGTGCCTGGGGGACAGGGGTGAGCACTGAAGCTTTCTTT
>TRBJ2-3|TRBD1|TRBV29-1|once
CSVAPDRAIRHTQYF
TGCAGCGTAGCCCCGGACAGGGCGATTCGACATACGCAGTATTTT
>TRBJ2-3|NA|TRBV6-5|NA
CASSYAGGTDTQYF
TGTGCCAGCAGTTACGCAGGGGGCACAGATACGCAGTATTTT
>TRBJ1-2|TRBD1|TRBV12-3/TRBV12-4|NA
CASTIMDRGGYTF
TGTGCCAGCACCATCATGGACAGGGGCGGCTACACCTTC
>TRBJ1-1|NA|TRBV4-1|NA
CASSLRDFSNTEAFF
TGCGCCAGCAGCCTCCGGGACTTTTCGAACACTGAAGCTTTCTTT
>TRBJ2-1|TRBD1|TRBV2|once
CASSETGAYNEQFF
TGTGCCAGCAGTGAAACAGGGGCGTACAATGAGCAGTTCTTC
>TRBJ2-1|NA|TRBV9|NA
CASSVASLLGYNEQFF
TGTGCCAGCAGCGTAGCTAGCCTTCTGGGGTACAATGAGCAGTTCTTC
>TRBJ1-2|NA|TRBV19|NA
CASTRGREVGYTF
TGTGCCAGTACTAGAGGCAGGGAGGTCGGCTACACCTTC
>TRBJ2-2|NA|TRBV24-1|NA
CATSGAVTGELFF
TGTGCCACCAGTGGGGCAGTCACCGGGGAGCTGTTTTTT
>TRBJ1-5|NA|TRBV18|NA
CASSPGADQPQHF
TGTGCCAGCTCCCCAGGGGCCGATCAGCCCCAGCATTTT
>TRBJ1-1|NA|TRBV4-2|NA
CASSQDQGSRNTEAFF
TGTGCCAGCAGCCAAGATCAGGGTAGCCGGAACACTGAAGCTTTCTTT
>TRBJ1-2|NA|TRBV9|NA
CASSDVHSNYGYTF
TGTGCCAGCAGCGATGTGCACTCTAACTATGGCTACACCTTC
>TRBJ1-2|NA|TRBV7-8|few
CASSSMLQLFYGYTF
TGTGCCAGCAGCTCTATGCTACAGTTATTCTATGGCTACACCTTC
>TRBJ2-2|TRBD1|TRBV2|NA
CASSDLLWDRNTGELFF
TGTGCCAGCAGTGATTTGCTTTGGGACAGGAACACCGGGGAGCTGTTTTTT
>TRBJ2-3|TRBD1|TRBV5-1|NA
CASSWGDRAPDTQYF
TGCGCCAGCAGCTGGGGGGACAGGGCACCAGATACGCAGTATTTT
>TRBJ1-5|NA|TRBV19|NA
CASSIHNSNQPQHF
TGTGCCAGTAGTATCCACAATAGCAATCAGCCCCAGCATTTT
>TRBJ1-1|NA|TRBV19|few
CASSKRQFEAFF
TGTGCCAGTTCTAAGAGACAGTTTGAAGCTTTCTTT
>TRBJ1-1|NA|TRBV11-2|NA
CASSPPPNTEAFF
TGTGCCAGCAGTCCTCCCCCGAACACTGAAGCTTTCTTT
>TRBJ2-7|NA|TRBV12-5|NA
CASGFAQGSHEQYF
TGTGCTAGTGGTTTCGCACAGGGTTCCCACGAGCAGTACTTC
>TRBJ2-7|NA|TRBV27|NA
CASSLTRGSSYEQYF
TGTGCCAGCAGTTTAACCCGAGGGTCCTCCTACGAGCAGTACTTC
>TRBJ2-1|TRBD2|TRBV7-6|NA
CATSPLAGVSNEQFF
TGTGCCACCTCCCCCCTAGCGGGGGTATCAAATGAGCAGTTCTTC
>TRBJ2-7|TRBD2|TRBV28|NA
CASSLAGAYEQYF
TGTGCCAGCAGTTTAGCGGGGGCCTACGAGCAGTACTTC
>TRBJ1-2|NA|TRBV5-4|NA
CASSLSLGANYGYTF
TGTGCCAGCAGCTTGTCTCTGGGGGCAAACTATGGCTACACCTTC
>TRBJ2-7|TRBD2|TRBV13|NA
CASSPWTSGASYEQYF
TGTGCCAGCAGCCCTTGGACTAGCGGAGCCTCCTACGAGCAGTACTTC
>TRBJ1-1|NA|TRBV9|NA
CASSVVTTGNTEAFF
TGTGCCAGCAGCGTAGTGACGACAGGAAACACTGAAGCTTTCTTT
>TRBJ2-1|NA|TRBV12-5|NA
CASGLGRVYNEQFF
TGTGCTAGTGGTTTGGGGCGGGTTTACAATGAGCAGTTCTTC
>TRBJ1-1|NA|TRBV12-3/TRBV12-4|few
CASSLRLNTEAFF
TGTGCCAGCAGTTTACGGTTGAACACTGAAGCTTTCTTT
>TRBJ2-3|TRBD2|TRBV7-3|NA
CASRGGTSGVADTQYF
TGTGCCAGCAGGGGCGGGACTAGCGGGGTTGCAGATACGCAGTATTTT